This record concerns one T cell receptor (beta chain) sequence. No antigen is known for it. No clone much larger than this one lies a single base away; base qualities are absent. The reads were generated on an Illumina HiSeq 1500. The public reads were reanalyzed by TCRdb: fastp trimming at Q25, MiXCR alignment, in-frame beta chains only. Entries that share a CDR3 protein sequence are merged under the most common genes and DNA. This sample lists 630,000 or so distinct CDR3 sequences; roughly a quarter were detected once. The top ten clonotypes cover under 8.5% of the sample. In the germline V gene, CDR1 corresponds to MRHNA and CDR2 to SNTAGT. Trimmed from V: 4 bases; trimmed from J: 4 bases; junction bases lacking a gene match: 7. Counted from cysteine to phenylalanine, this CDR3 has 15 amino acids. Of all the DNA, just the CDR3 is kept, 45 bases in frame from base 1. This sample was included in a study of T cell repertoires in cytomegalovirus infection (dated by TCRdb to the late 2010s). In terms of the full investigation: Donor HLA type was relevant to the analysis, as public TCR beta signatures indicated carriage of CMV infection together with the matching HLA type.

Summary of the overall study and its limitations: The ex vivo response was dominated by HLA-C-restricted CMV-specific TCR beta clonotypes, which also provided the single most frequent clonotype in two of eight donors. In both this cohort and an independent cohort of 352 donors, the cumulative frequency of public TCR beta family members distinguished carriers of CMV infection plus the relevant HLA type.

Sequencing was carried out using CD8+ T cells from PBMCs. This TCR derives from a human donor in good health (CMV status not recorded). Some clones in this sample may be carry-over from other donors' samples. This receptor chain uses TRBV6-4 and TRBJ2-5, and 9 junctional nucleotides match TRBD1. The nucleotides are TGTGCCAGCAGTGCAATACAGGGGGCGCGAGAGACCCAGTACTTC. The encoded protein is CASSAIQGARETQYF.